This T cell receptor beta chain was recovered during a study of T cells in Graves' hyperthyroidism and ophthalmopathy. A word on this clonotype: A junction end diverges from the germline sequence, so it may reflect a read error.

Researchers amplified the TCR beta CDR3 regions from RNA transcripts. The HTBI primer set was used in a first-round RT-PCR of the TCR CDR3. TCRdb ran MiXCR on the multiplex PCR reads and lists one entry per CDR3 protein. The sample contains about 600,000 distinct CDR3 sequences, roughly 15% of which appear only once. The CDR3 sequence is 17 residues long. The chain recombines TRBV12-3 or TRBV12-4 with TRBJ1-5; 8 bases line up with TRBD1. The sequenced material came from blood. This TCR derives from a woman between 50 and 59 years old with Graves' ophthalmopathy. The CDR3 loop is CASSSTGEFDSNQPQRF. The CDR3 nucleotides read TGTGCCAGCAGCTCGACAGGGGAGTTTGATAGCAATCAGCCCCAGCGTTTT.